Following are 16 T cell receptor beta chains from one sample sequenced in a study of blood T cell repertoires in COVID-19. Clones were sequenced by immunoSEQ multiplex PCR, and TCRdb holds only the in-frame ones, with some missing. The table includes about 400,000 clones, about 90% detected once. Specimen: PBMCs or T cells enriched from blood (not recorded which). Receptor source: a woman under 40 who had recovered from COVID-19.

The chain uses TRBV4-1 and TRBJ2-3; TRBD2 agrees at 14 bases. The CDR3 sequence is 17 residues long. Germline loops: CDR1 MGHRA, CDR2 YSYEKL. V was pared by 6 bases and J by 3 bases, with 8 bases of the junction left unmatched. The CDR3 reads CASRQIGTSGRTDTQYF. CDR3 in DNA: TGCGCCAGCAGACAAATTGGGACTAGCGGGAGAACAGATACGCAGTATTTT.

The chain's CDR3 is CASGLVLEGAITNTEAFF. DNA for the CDR3: TGTGCTAGTGGTTTGGTACTGGAGGGGGCGATTACGAACACTGAAGCTTTCTTT. The gene calls are TRBV12-5 and TRBJ1-1; the match to TRBD1 covers 7 bases. The CDR3 length is 18 residues. In germline, CDR1 is LGHNT, CDR2 FRNRAP. V dropped 0 bases and J dropped 1; count of bases not matched to a gene: 11.

V usage is TRBV2 and J usage is TRBJ1-5, with D possibly being TRBD1 (5 bases). Germline V gene sequence: CDR1 SNHLY, CDR2 FYNNEI. The CDR3 contains 15 residues. V was trimmed by 2 bases and J by 4 bases, leaving 12 bases between them. The CDR3 loop is CASSERLGVNQPQHF. The CDR3 region has the DNA TGTGCCAGCAGTGAAAGGTTAGGGGTGAATCAGCCCCAGCATTTT.

The CDR3 loop is CAWSGRMNTEAFF. The CDR3 coding sequence is TGTGCCTGGAGTGGCAGGATGAACACTGAAGCTTTCTTT. The chain has TRBV30 and TRBJ1-1; D is ambiguous. Germline CDR1 GTSNPN, CDR2 SVGIG (reference sequence). The CDR3 length is 13 residues. Deletions cut 1 base from V and 0 bases from J, with 6 bases between.

The chain recombines TRBV4-3 with TRBJ1-2; D ambiguous. This CDR3 is built from 16 residues. The germline gives CDR1 LGHNA, CDR2 YSLEER. Trimming stripped 0 bases from V and 4 bases from J, with 15 bases between. The CDR3 loop is CASSQDRGVSVYGYTF. In DNA form, the CDR3 reads TGCGCCAGCAGCCAAGATCGGGGTGTTTCGGTCTATGGCTACACCTTC.

The genes are TRBV10-3 and TRBJ1-4, with TRBD1 matching over 7 bases. Germline CDR1 ENHRY, CDR2 SYGVKD. The ends lost 10 bases at V and 0 bases at J; junction bases unmatched: 5. This CDR3 has 14 residues. CDR3 coding DNA: TGTGCCACCAGACAGGGAACAACTAATGAAAAACTGTTTTTT. Protein sequence: CATRQGTTNEKLFF.

V is TRBV10-3 and J is TRBJ1-2; 7 bases map to TRBD1. CDR1 ENHRY and CDR2 SYGVKD come from the germline V gene. This CDR3 is built from 15 residues. The J segment lost 4 bases and the V segment lost 7 bases, leaving 12 bases of the junction unmatched. CDR3: CAINPRQGSSYGYTF. For the CDR3, the DNA is TGTGCCATCAACCCCCGACAGGGCTCCTCCTATGGCTACACCTTC.

The gene calls are TRBV11-1 and TRBJ1-1; TRBD1 matches 11 bases. CDR3 length: 15 amino acids. The trim removed 2 bases at V and 7 bases at J, leaving 6 bases unmatched. Germline lookup yields CDR1 SGHAT and CDR2 FQDESV (reference sequence). The CDR3 reads CASSLWTGGNSEAFF. The DNA of the CDR3 is TGTGCCAGCAGCTTATGGACAGGGGGCAATAGTGAAGCTTTCTTT.

This clone was found a few times. The chain employs TRBV7-9 and TRBJ1-4; tentatively, D is TRBD1 (6 bases). The CDR3 is made up of 17 amino acids. Trimming shortened V by 2 bases and J by 1 base, and 14 bases separated the two germline ends. Germline CDR1 reads SEHNR; CDR2 reads FQNEAQ (reference sequence). The CDR3 region has the DNA TGTGCCAGCAGCTTATCCAGGGGAGAAGGAACTAATGAAAAACTGTTTTTT. This gives the protein CASSLSRGEGTNEKLFF.

This rearrangement joins TRBV5-1 to TRBJ1-2; the D gene is possibly TRBD1 (6 bases). The CDR3 contains 16 residues. Germline CDR1 and CDR2: SGHRS and YFSETQ. Trimming removed 2 bases at V and 1 base at J, with 15 bases between. CDR3 sequence reads: CASSLTRDTGNYGYTF. The CDR3 DNA sequence: TGCGCCAGCAGCTTAACCCGGGACACCGGTAACTATGGCTACACCTTC.

This clone has just one count. This chain joins TRBV19 and TRBJ2-3; D might be TRBD2 (6 bases). Germline lookup yields CDR1 LNHDA and CDR2 SQIVND (reference sequence). V dropped 7 bases and J dropped 2 bases, with 13 bases sitting between them. This CDR3 has 14 residues. CDR3 DNA: TGTGCCAGTACCGGTTGGGGACTCACAGATACGCAGTATTTT. Its protein product is CASTGWGLTDTQYF.

The J gene is TRBJ1-3, the V gene TRBV4-1, with a possible D match to TRBD1 (5 bases). This CDR3 spans 14 amino acids. The germline V gene has CDR1 MGHRA and CDR2 YSYEKL. V was cut by 1 base and J by 3 bases, with 7 bases left in between. DNA of the CDR3: TGCGCCAGCAGCCAAGTGGGACTTGGAAACACCATATATTTT. It is translated as CASSQVGLGNTIYF.

This clone was seen a single time. The chain is built from TRBV2 and TRBJ1-1; D not resolved. The CDR3 contains 14 residues. CDR1 is SNHLY, CDR2 FYNNEI, per germline. The V and J ends lost 1 base and 4 bases respectively, with 10 bases between them. This chain's CDR3 is CASSEDRGGTEAFF. In DNA form, the CDR3 reads TGTGCCAGCAGTGAAGACCGAGGAGGCACTGAAGCTTTCTTT.

The chain is built from TRBV13 and TRBJ2-1; possibly TRBD2 for D (6 bases). Germline values: CDR1 PRHDT, CDR2 FYEKMQ (reference sequence). The germline V and J ends were trimmed by 1 base and 6 bases, with 16 bases remaining between them. CDR3 length: 16 residues. In DNA, the CDR3 is TGTGCCAGCAGCTTAGAGACCGGGACTCCCGGCAATGAGCAGTTCTTC. Translated: CASSLETGTPGNEQFF.

This clone was observed a few times. The chain carries TRBV7-9 and TRBJ1-1, with TRBD1 matching over 11 bases. The germline gives CDR1 SEHNR, CDR2 FQNEAQ (reference sequence). This CDR3 spans 18 amino acids. The V and J ends lost 6 bases and 5 bases, in that order; junction bases with no gene match: 17. The CDR3 coding sequence is TGTGCCAGCAGTCCAGGACTGGACAGGGGGCAGGGAAGGACTGAAGCTTTCTTT. As protein: CASSPGLDRGQGRTEAFF.

The J gene is TRBJ2-3, the V gene TRBV7-9, with D unresolved. Germline V lookup: CDR1 SEHNR, CDR2 FQNEAQ (reference sequence). Trimming cost V 7 bases and J 3 bases, with 5 bases left between them. This CDR3 comprises 11 residues. The DNA for the CDR3 is TGTGCCAGCACCCGGACAGATACGCAGTATTTT. Its translation: CASTRTDTQYF.